Only a few counts were recorded for the clone carrying this T cell receptor (beta chain). The CDR3 consists of 17 residues. The V end lost 2 bases, the J end lost 0 bases, and 11 bases lay between the germline ends. From germline, CDR1 is KGHSH and CDR2 LQKENI. cDNA molecules carried unique molecular identifiers, and template switching added a universal primer site. TCRdb re-called the 5' RACE reads through MiXCR, storing one row per CDR3 protein. Among roughly 240,000 distinct CDR3 sequences listed, about 7% were seen once. This specimen comes from a study of identical twins. These same data were also listed under a study on yellow fever vaccine responses in identical twins. That source reports: Reports say the vaccine T cell response in twins looked partly convergent and partly personalized.

This chain links TRBV18 with TRBJ2-6; D call uncertain. The clonotype originates from a woman between 18 and 29 years old in good health. Sequencing was done on a sample of memory (CD45RO+) T cells sorted from blood. The CDR3 nucleotides are TGTGCCAGCTCACCAGTTAATGTCGACTCTGGGGCCAACGTCCTGACTTTC. It encodes CASSPVNVDSGANVLTF.